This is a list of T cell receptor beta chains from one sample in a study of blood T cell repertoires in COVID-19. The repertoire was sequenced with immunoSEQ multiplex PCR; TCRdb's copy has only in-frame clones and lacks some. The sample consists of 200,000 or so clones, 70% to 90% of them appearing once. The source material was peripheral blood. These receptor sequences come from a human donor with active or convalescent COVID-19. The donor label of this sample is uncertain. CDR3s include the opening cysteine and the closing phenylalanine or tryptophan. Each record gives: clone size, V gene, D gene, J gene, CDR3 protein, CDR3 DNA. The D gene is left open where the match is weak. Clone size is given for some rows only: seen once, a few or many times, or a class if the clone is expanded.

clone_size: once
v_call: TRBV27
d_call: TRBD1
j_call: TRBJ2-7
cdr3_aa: CASSLPRGLQYF
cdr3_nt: TGTGCCAGCAGTCTCCCCAGGGGGCTTCAGTACTTC

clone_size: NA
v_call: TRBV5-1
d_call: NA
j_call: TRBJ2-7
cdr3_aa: CASSLGQGSYEQYF
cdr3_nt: TGCGCCAGCAGCTTGGGGCAGGGGTCCTACGAGCAGTACTTC

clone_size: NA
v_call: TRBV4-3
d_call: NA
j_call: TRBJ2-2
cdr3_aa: CASSQDRGFPGELFF
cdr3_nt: TGCGCCAGCAGCCAAGATCGCGGGTTTCCCGGGGAGCTGTTTTTT

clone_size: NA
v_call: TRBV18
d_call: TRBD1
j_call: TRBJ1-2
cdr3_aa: CASSPPTRGQKFGYTF
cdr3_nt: TGTGCCAGCTCACCACCCACCAGGGGGCAAAAGTTTGGCTACACCTTC

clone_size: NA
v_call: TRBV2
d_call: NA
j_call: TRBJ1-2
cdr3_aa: CASKDRTYGYTF
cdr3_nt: TGTGCCAGCAAAGACAGAACATATGGCTACACCTTC

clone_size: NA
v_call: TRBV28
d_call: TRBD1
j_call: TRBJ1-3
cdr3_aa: CASAPGHRGLSGNTIYF
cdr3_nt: TGTGCCAGCGCCCCTGGCCACAGGGGGCTATCTGGAAACACCATATATTTT

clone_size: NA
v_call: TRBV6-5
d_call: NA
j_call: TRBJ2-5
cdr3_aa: CVSSGGGLRETQYF
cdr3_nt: TGTGTCTCCAGTGGGGGGGGCCTACGAGAGACCCAGTACTTC

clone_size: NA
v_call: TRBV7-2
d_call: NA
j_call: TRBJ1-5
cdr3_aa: CASSLEGRGLGQPQHF
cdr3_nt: TGTGCCAGCAGCTTAGAGGGACGGGGGTTGGGTCAGCCCCAGCATTTT

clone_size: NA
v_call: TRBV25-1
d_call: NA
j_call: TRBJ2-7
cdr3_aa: CASSDGYEQYF
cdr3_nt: TGTGCCAGCAGTGACGGCTACGAGCAGTACTTC

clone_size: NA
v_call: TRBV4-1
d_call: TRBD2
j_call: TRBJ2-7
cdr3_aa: CASSQASGGGEQYF
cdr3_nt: TGCGCCAGCAGCCAAGCGTCGGGGGGGGGCGAGCAGTACTTC

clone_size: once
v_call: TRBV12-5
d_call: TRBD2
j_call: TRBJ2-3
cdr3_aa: CASGLGLAGGGTDTQYF
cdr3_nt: TGTGCTAGTGGTCTCGGGCTAGCGGGAGGGGGCACAGATACGCAGTATTTT

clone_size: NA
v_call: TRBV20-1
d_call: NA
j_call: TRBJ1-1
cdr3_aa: CSASLRTVNTEAFF
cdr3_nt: TGCAGTGCTAGTTTAAGAACTGTGAACACTGAAGCTTTCTTT

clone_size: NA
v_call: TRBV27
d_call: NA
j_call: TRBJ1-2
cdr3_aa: CASSLTGLYGYTF
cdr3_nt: TGTGCCAGCAGTTTAACAGGGCTCTATGGCTACACCTTC

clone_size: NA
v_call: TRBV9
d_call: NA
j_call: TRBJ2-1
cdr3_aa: CASSPRLGEVNNEQFF
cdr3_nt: TGTGCCAGCAGCCCACGGTTGGGGGAGGTAAACAATGAGCAGTTCTTC

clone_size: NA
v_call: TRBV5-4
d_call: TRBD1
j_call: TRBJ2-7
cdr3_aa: CASSVSGTGYYEQYF
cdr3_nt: TGTGCCAGCAGCGTCTCCGGGACAGGGTACTACGAGCAGTACTTC

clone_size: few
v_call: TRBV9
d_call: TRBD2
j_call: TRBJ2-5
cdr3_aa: CASSAGTSGGLQETQYF
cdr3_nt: TGTGCCAGCAGCGCGGGGACTAGCGGGGGACTCCAAGAGACCCAGTACTTC

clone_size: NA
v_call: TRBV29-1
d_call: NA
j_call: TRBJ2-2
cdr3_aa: CSVRIGSWSTGELFF
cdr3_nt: TGCAGCGTTCGAATTGGGTCATGGAGCACCGGGGAGCTGTTTTTT

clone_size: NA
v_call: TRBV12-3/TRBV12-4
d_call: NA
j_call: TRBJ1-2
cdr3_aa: CASRMTEVYGYTF
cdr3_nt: TGTGCCAGCAGAATGACAGAGGTATATGGCTACACCTTC

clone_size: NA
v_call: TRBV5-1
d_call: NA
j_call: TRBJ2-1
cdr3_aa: CASIAAPTGYNEQFF
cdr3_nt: TGCGCCAGCATTGCGGCGCCCACGGGTTACAATGAGCAGTTCTTC

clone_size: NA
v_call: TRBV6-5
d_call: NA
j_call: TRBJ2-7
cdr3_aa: CASSLTRTAEQYF
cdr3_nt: TGTGCCAGCAGTCTCACTCGGACTGCCGAGCAGTACTTC

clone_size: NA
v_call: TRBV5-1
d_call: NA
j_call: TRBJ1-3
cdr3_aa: CASSVSTSGNTIYF
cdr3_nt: TGCGCCAGCAGCGTCAGTACATCTGGAAACACCATATATTTT

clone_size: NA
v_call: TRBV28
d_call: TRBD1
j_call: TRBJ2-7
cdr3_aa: CASKTGMVYEQYF
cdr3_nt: TGTGCCAGTAAGACAGGGATGGTGTACGAGCAGTACTTC

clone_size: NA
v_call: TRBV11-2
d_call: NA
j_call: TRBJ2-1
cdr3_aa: CASSLDPGSYNEQFF
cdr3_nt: TGTGCCAGCAGCTTAGACCCGGGCTCCTACAATGAGCAGTTCTTC

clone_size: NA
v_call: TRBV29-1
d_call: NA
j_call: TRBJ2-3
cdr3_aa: CSVGSNTQYF
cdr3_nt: TGCAGCGTTGGTTCTAATACGCAGTATTTT

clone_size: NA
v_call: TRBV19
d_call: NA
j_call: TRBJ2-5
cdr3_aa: CASSIASLYQETQYF
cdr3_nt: TGTGCCAGTAGTATAGCGTCACTATACCAAGAGACCCAGTACTTC

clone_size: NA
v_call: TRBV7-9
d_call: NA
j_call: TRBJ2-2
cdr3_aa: CASTPTANTGELFF
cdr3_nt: TGTGCCAGCACCCCGACTGCGAACACCGGGGAGCTGTTTTTT

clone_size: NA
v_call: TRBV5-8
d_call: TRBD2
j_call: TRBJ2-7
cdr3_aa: CASSLSGRASREQYF
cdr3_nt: TGTGCCAGCAGCTTGAGTGGGAGGGCCTCTAGGGAGCAGTACTTC

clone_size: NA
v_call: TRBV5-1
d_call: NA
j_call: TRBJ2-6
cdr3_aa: CASSSRGSGANVLTF
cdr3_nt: TGCGCCAGCAGCTCCCGGGGCTCTGGGGCCAACGTCCTGACTTTC

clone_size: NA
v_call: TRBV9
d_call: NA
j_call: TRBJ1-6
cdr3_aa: CASSVGGGDGSPLHF
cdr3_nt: TGTGCCAGCAGCGTAGGTGGGGGGGACGGATCACCCCTCCACTTT

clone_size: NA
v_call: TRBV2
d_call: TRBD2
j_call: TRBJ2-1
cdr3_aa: CASSGQGLAGGNEQFF
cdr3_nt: TGTGCCAGCAGTGGCCAAGGCCTAGCGGGGGGGAATGAGCAGTTCTTC

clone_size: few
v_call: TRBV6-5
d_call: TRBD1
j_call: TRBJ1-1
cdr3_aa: CASTEQGINTEAFF
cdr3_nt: TGTGCCAGCACCGAACAGGGGATCAACACTGAAGCTTTCTTT

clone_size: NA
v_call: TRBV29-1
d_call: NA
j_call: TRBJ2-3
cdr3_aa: CSVEPTTDTQYF
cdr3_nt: TGCAGCGTTGAACCGACTACGGATACGCAGTATTTT

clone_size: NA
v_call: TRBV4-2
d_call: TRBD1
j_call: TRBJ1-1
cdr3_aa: CASSQNPGQGDTEAFF
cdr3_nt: TGTGCCAGCAGCCAAAACCCCGGACAGGGTGATACTGAAGCTTTCTTT

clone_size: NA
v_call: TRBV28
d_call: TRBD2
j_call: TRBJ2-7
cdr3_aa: CASSFYSGTLGDEQYF
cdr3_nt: TGTGCCAGCAGTTTTTATAGCGGGACCCTCGGGGACGAGCAGTACTTC

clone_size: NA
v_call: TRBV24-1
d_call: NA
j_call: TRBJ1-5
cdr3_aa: CATSRGWDQPQHF
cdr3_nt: TGTGCCACCAGCAGGGGTTGGGATCAGCCCCAGCATTTT

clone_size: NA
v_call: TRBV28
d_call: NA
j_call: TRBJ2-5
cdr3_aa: CASFSVGGVEETQYF
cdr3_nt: TGTGCCAGCTTCTCCGTGGGGGGAGTGGAAGAGACCCAGTACTTC

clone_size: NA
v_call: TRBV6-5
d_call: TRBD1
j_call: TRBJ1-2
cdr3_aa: CASSRGQGAYGYTF
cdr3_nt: TGTGCCAGCAGTCGGGGACAGGGGGCGTATGGCTACACCTTC

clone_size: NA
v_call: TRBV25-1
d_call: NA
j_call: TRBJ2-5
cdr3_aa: CASSESAQYF
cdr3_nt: TGTGCCAGCAGTGAATCTGCCCAGTACTTC

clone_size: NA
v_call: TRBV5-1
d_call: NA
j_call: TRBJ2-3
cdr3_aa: CASSFTAGLGADTQYF
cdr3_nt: TGCGCCAGCAGCTTCACTGCAGGCTTGGGAGCAGATACGCAGTATTTT

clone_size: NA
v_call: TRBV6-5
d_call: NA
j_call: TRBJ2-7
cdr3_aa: CASSYSGTSTSYEQYF
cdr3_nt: TGTGCCAGCAGTTACTCTGGGACATCAACCTCCTACGAGCAGTACTTC

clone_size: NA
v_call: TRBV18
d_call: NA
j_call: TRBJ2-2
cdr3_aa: CATRGGNMNTGELFF
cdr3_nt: TGTGCCACCCGCGGAGGTAACATGAACACCGGGGAGCTGTTTTTT

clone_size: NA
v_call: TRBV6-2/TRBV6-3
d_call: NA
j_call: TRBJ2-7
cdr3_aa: CASSGLYEQYF
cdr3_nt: TGTGCCAGCAGTGGACTCTACGAGCAGTACTTC

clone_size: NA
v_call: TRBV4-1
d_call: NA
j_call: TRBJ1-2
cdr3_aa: CASSSGGGVNGYTF
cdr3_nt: TGCGCCAGCAGCTCCGGAGGGGGGGTCAATGGCTACACCTTC

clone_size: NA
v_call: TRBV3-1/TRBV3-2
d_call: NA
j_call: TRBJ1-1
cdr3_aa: CASSQWLAEAFF
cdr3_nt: TGTGCCAGCAGCCAATGGTTGGCAGAAGCTTTCTTT

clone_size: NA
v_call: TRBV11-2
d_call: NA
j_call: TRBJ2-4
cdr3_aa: CASSLDKTGKIAKNIQYF
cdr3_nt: TGTGCCAGCAGCTTAGATAAAACGGGGAAGATAGCCAAAAACATTCAGTACTTC

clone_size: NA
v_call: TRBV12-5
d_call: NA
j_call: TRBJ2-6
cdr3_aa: CASGPPLRYSGANVLTF
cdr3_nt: TGTGCTAGTGGTCCTCCCCTTCGGTACTCTGGGGCCAACGTCCTGACTTTC

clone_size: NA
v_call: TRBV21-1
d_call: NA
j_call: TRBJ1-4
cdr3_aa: CASSRTGIQEKLFF
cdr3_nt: TGTGCCAGCAGCCGGACAGGTATTCAGGAAAAACTGTTTTTT